This T cell receptor beta chain was obtained from a study of T cell changes during pregnancy in multiple sclerosis. Germline V gene data show CDR1 as MNHNY and CDR2 as SVGAGI (reference sequence). With V trimmed by 5 bases and J by 7 bases, 6 bases remained unmatched. The CDR3 runs 13 residues. TCRdb's copy holds only in-frame clones and misses some; the assay was immunoSEQ multiplex PCR. The table lists 35,000 to 50,000 clones, 91% of them singletons, with almost 2% in the top ten. Sequenced here: CD4+ T cells from peripheral blood mononuclear cells, sampled after pregnancy. The sequence came from a female donor in good health, enrolled as a control in a pregnancy study. V is TRBV6-6 and J is TRBJ1-1, with TRBD1 matching 8 bases. The CDR3 is CASSTDRGFEAFF. The CDR3 DNA reads TGTGCCAGCAGTACCGACAGGGGTTTTGAAGCTTTCTTT.